Presented here are 31 T cell receptor beta chains from one specimen sequenced in a study of blood T cell repertoires in COVID-19. Profiled with immunoSEQ multiplex PCR; TCRdb holds only in-frame clones, not every one. Among about 210,000 clones listed, roughly four fifths were seen once. What was sequenced was peripheral blood. Receptors originate from a woman in her thirties or forties with acute or convalescent COVID-19.

The CDR3 nucleotides are TGTGCCAGCAGTGTGAGGACTAGCGGTACGCAGTATTTT. Its protein is CASSVRTSGTQYF. The gene calls are TRBV12-3 or TRBV12-4 and TRBJ2-3; 10 nucleotides align to TRBD2. The ends lost 5 bases at V and 8 bases at J; junction bases unmatched: 4. This CDR3 is 13 amino acids long.

The CDR3: CATRAQESRAYEQYF. DNA for the CDR3: TGTGCCACCAGGGCACAAGAGTCGCGGGCTTACGAGCAGTACTTC. The chain has TRBV24-1 and TRBJ2-7, with TRBD2 as a possible D gene (5 bases). V lost 7 bases to trimming and J lost 4 bases, with 19 bases between them. CDR3 length: 15 amino acids. The germline gives CDR1 KGHDR, CDR2 SFDVKD.

The V gene is TRBV7-2, the J gene TRBJ2-2; 9 bases match TRBD2. The germline V gene has CDR1 SGHTA and CDR2 FQGNSA. V gave up 2 bases and J gave up 6 bases; unmatched junction bases: 7. The CDR3 sequence is 16 residues long. CDR3 coding DNA: TGTGCCAGCAGCTTAAATCTAGCGGGGAGGTCCGGGGAGCTGTTTTTT. It encodes CASSLNLAGRSGELFF.

This clone was seen only once. The chain couples TRBV7-2 to TRBJ2-4, with 7 bases that match TRBD2. The CDR3 has 14 amino acids. With V trimmed by 1 base and J by 6 bases, 3 bases remained unmatched. Germline values: CDR1 SGHTA, CDR2 FQGNSA. The CDR3 spells CASSLGAGANIQYF. The CDR3, as DNA: TGTGCCAGCAGCTTAGGGGCGGGAGCAAACATTCAGTACTTC.

The chain recombines TRBV19 with TRBJ1-3; a possible D gene is TRBD1 (6 bases). The CDR3 is 16 residues long. Trimming took 5 bases from V and 2 from J, leaving 16 bases between them. CDR1 and CDR2 from the germline V gene are LNHDA and SQIVND (reference sequence). For the CDR3, the DNA is TGTGCCAGTAGTTCACAGGGAAGGCGGCCTGGAAACACCATATATTTT. It translates to CASSSQGRRPGNTIYF.

A few counts support this clone. J is TRBJ2-7 and V is TRBV11-2; TRBD1 matches at 7 bases. The germline V gene has CDR1 SGHAT and CDR2 FQNNGV. The CDR3 spans 13 residues. Unmatched junction bases numbered 5, after V lost 5 bases and J lost 4 bases. As DNA, the CDR3 is TGTGCCAGCAGCCCCGACAGGGCGTACGAGCAGTACTTC. It specifies CASSPDRAYEQYF.

This clone turned up a few times. The chain combines TRBV7-9 with TRBJ2-1; TRBD1 is a possible D gene (6 bases). Trimming left V 5 bases short and J 10 bases short, with 9 bases between. Germline CDR1 reads SEHNR; CDR2 reads FQNEAQ (reference sequence). The CDR3 runs to 11 residues. The CDR3 region has the DNA TGTGCCAGCAGCCGAACAGGGGAGCAGTTCTTC. This sequence encodes CASSRTGEQFF.

There are a few counts of this clone. The V gene is TRBV27, the J gene TRBJ1-6; D not certain. The CDR3 is made up of 19 amino acids. V dropped 5 bases and J dropped 0 bases, with 20 bases sitting between them. Germline CDR1 and CDR2: MNHEY and SMNVEV (reference sequence). CDR3 DNA: TGTGCCAGCAGTCCCATCGACGGAGCAATTAGCTCCTATAATTCACCCCTCCACTTT. It encodes CASSPIDGAISSYNSPLHF.

The chain is built from TRBV10-3 and TRBJ1-1, with D uncertain. This CDR3 has 11 amino acids. Germline assignment: CDR1 ENHRY and CDR2 SYGVKD. The V end was cut by 4 bases, the J end by 7 bases, with 7 bases between. The CDR3 loop reads CAISAGGEAFF. DNA of the CDR3: TGTGCCATCAGTGCTGGCGGTGAAGCTTTCTTT.

V and J are TRBV2 and TRBJ2-1; no firm D call. The CDR3 spans 14 residues. Germline V gene data show CDR1 as SNHLY and CDR2 as FYNNEI. Trimming shortened V by 7 bases and J by 0 bases, and 10 bases separated the two germline ends. This chain's CDR3 is CASIALTSYNEQFF. The CDR3 nucleotides read TGTGCCAGCATTGCGCTCACCTCCTACAATGAGCAGTTCTTC.

This chain joins TRBV5-5 and TRBJ1-1, with 7 bases identical to TRBD1. The CDR3 extends over 13 amino acids. V dropped 9 bases and J dropped 1; count of bases not matched to a gene: 6. CDR1 is SGHKS, CDR2 YYEKEE, per germline (reference sequence). The CDR3 DNA reads TGTGCCATTGCGACAGGGCCGAACACTGAAGCTTTCTTT. This encodes CAIATGPNTEAFF. The full variable domain, its missing parts supplied by reference TRBV5-5 and TRBJ1-1, is DAGVTQSPTHLIKTRGQQVTLRCSPISGHKSVSWYQQVLGQGPQFIFQYYEKEERGRGNFPDRFSARQFPNYSSELNVNALLLGDSALYLCAIATGPNTEAFFGQGTRLTVV.

The count of this clone is one. The chain couples TRBV12-5 to TRBJ2-6; 7 bases match TRBD1. With V trimmed by 2 bases and J by 0 bases, 16 bases remained unmatched. The V gene's germline CDR1 is LGHNT and CDR2 FRNRAP. The CDR3 has 21 amino acids. CDR3 loop: CASGLFTDRSNPYSGANVLTF. The DNA for the CDR3 is TGTGCTAGTGGTTTGTTTACGGACAGGTCTAACCCCTACTCTGGGGCCAACGTCCTGACTTTC.

The rearrangement joins TRBV18 to TRBJ2-7, with D tentatively TRBD1 (5 bases). CDR3 length: 14 residues. In germline, CDR1 is KGHSH, CDR2 LQKENI. V was shortened by 2 bases and J by 0 bases, with 8 bases between the two germline ends. CDR3 DNA sequence: TGTGCCAGCTCACCATTCACAGGCTCCTACGAGCAGTACTTC. Amino acids: CASSPFTGSYEQYF.

V is TRBV3-1 (or the pseudogene TRBV3-2) and J is TRBJ2-3; D uncertain. V was trimmed by 5 bases and J by 10 bases, leaving 16 bases between them. CDR1 and CDR2 (germline): LGHDT, YNNKEL (reference sequence). CDR3 length: 13 residues. The CDR3 DNA follows: TGTGCCAGCAGCTCCGTTGGCCGATCTGCGCAGTATTTT. Amino acid sequence: CASSSVGRSAQYF.

V usage is TRBV19 and J usage is TRBJ2-7; 8 positions agree with TRBD2. CDR1 is LNHDA and CDR2 is SQIVND in the germline V gene (reference sequence). This CDR3 is built from 13 residues. J gave up 7 bases and V 5 bases, and 7 bases lay outside the gene matches. This CDR3 reads CASSVGLAREQYF. The DNA of the CDR3 is TGTGCCAGTAGTGTCGGACTAGCCAGAGAGCAGTACTTC.

This clone was observed a single time. This chain links TRBV3-1 (or the pseudogene TRBV3-2) with TRBJ2-1; possible D gene TRBD2, 6 bases. The germline V gene encodes CDR1 LGHDT and CDR2 YNNKEL (reference sequence). The length of the CDR3 is 11 residues. V shed 4 bases and J shed 14 bases, with 12 bases lying between them. The CDR3 sequence is CASSRGRREFF. The CDR3 bases are TGTGCCAGCAGCCGCGGTAGGAGGGAGTTCTTC.

This sequence joins TRBV27 and TRBJ2-7, with D maybe TRBD2 (5 bases). V was trimmed by 0 bases and J by 4 bases, leaving 10 bases between them. The CDR3 contains 14 residues. Germline values: CDR1 MNHEY, CDR2 SMNVEV (reference sequence). The CDR3 is CASSLSTPGYEQYF. The CDR3, as DNA: TGTGCCAGCAGTTTATCGACGCCGGGGTACGAGCAGTACTTC.

The chain is built from TRBV2 and TRBJ2-3, with D possibly being TRBD2 (6 bases). This CDR3 comprises 14 residues. V shed 6 bases and J shed 1 base, with 11 bases lying between them. Germline V lookup: CDR1 SNHLY, CDR2 FYNNEI. CDR3 region: CASRRSGGTDTQYF. The CDR3 DNA is TGTGCCAGCAGGAGGTCGGGGGGCACAGATACGCAGTATTTT.

The CDR3 DNA follows: TGTGCCACTAGCGGGGATAGCACAGATACGCAGTATTTT. This codes for CATSGDSTDTQYF. This sequence joins TRBV24-1 and TRBJ2-3; 8 nucleotides line up with TRBD2. The germline V gene encodes CDR1 KGHDR and CDR2 SFDVKD. With V trimmed by 10 bases and J by 0 bases, 2 bases remained unmatched. The CDR3 sequence is 13 residues long.

The rearrangement uses TRBV27 and TRBJ1-1, with D possibly TRBD1 on 5 matching bases. The V end lost 0 bases, the J end lost 1 base, and 6 bases lay between the germline ends. CDR3 size: 14 residues. Germline values: CDR1 MNHEY, CDR2 SMNVEV (reference sequence). The CDR3, as DNA: TGTGCCAGCAGTTTATCGGGGGGGAACACTGAAGCTTTCTTT. Protein: CASSLSGGNTEAFF.

The CDR3 DNA follows: TGTGCCAGCAGTTTCAGACTAGGTGGGGTCTACAATGAGCAGTTCTTC. Translation gives CASSFRLGGVYNEQFF. V usage is TRBV6-2 or TRBV6-3 and J usage is TRBJ2-1, with D perhaps TRBD2 (6 bases). This CDR3 is 16 amino acids long. From germline, CDR1 is MNHEY and CDR2 SVGEGT. Trimming removed 4 bases from V and 3 bases from J, with 16 bases in between.

The chain joins TRBV2 to TRBJ1-6; D gene ambiguous. Germline V gene lookup returns CDR1 SNHLY and CDR2 FYNNEI. This CDR3 is 14 amino acids long. Trimming removed 2 bases from V and 8 bases from J, with 10 bases in between. This chain's CDR3 is CASSEQNRDSPLHF. The CDR3 region has the DNA TGTGCCAGCAGTGAACAAAACAGAGATTCACCCCTCCACTTT.

V gene TRBV7-9 combines with J gene TRBJ2-7, with 8 bases identical to TRBD2. Germline-derived CDR1 and CDR2 are SEHNR and FQNEAQ (reference sequence). The CDR3 consists of 17 residues. The V and J ends lost 3 bases and 2 bases, in that order; junction bases with no gene match: 12. The CDR3 bases are TGTGCCAGCAGCTTTACTAGCGGCCTGGAGGTAACCTACGAGCAGTACTTC. Amino acids: CASSFTSGLEVTYEQYF.

This sequence joins TRBV6-2 or TRBV6-3 and TRBJ1-1; TRBD1 matches 7 bases. The CDR3 consists of 16 residues. Losses at the gene ends were 2 bases for V and 5 bases for J; bases not matched to a gene: 11. Germline lookup yields CDR1 MNHEY and CDR2 SVGEGT. The CDR3 is CASSYLQTTGKTEAFF. The CDR3 DNA reads as TGTGCCAGCAGTTACCTCCAGACGACAGGGAAGACTGAAGCTTTCTTT.

The rearrangement links TRBV19 to TRBJ2-7; a weak D match, TRBD1 (6 bases). Deletions cut 5 bases from V and 6 bases from J, with 14 bases between. This CDR3 spans 13 amino acids. CDR1 is LNHDA and CDR2 is SQIVND in the germline V gene (reference sequence). Written as DNA, the CDR3 is TGTGCCAGTAGTTTACTCCCAGGGGCCGAGCAGTACTTC. It specifies CASSLLPGAEQYF. Supplemented by reference TRBV19 and TRBJ2-7, the full variable domain reads DGGITQSPKYLFRKEGQNVTLSCEQNLNHDAMYWYRQDPGQGLRLIYYSQIVNDFQKGDIAEGYSVSREKKESFPLTVTSAQKNPTAFYLCASSLLPGAEQYFGPGTRLTVT.

V and J are TRBV18 and TRBJ1-3; D is uncertain. Germline V gives CDR1 KGHSH, CDR2 LQKENI. This CDR3 has 13 amino acids. V gave up 3 bases and J gave up 7 bases, with 10 bases separating them. Written as DNA, the CDR3 is TGTGCCAGCTCACCTCGGGTTGGCAACACCATATATTTT. This sequence encodes CASSPRVGNTIYF.

This chain links TRBV18 with TRBJ2-5; TRBD1 matches at 7 bases. The CDR3 consists of 15 residues. With 4 bases clipped from V and 2 bases from J, the junction kept 7 bases outside the gene matches. Germline CDR1 and CDR2: KGHSH and LQKENI. CDR3 protein: CASSRPGTAQETQYF. CDR3 nucleotide sequence: TGTGCCAGCTCACGACCAGGGACAGCTCAAGAGACCCAGTACTTC.

V gene TRBV10-3 combines with J gene TRBJ2-7, with D unresolved. CDR1 and CDR2 (germline): ENHRY, SYGVKD. V was cut by 0 bases and J by 8 bases, with 11 bases left in between. This CDR3 spans 13 amino acids. The chain's CDR3 is CAISESFEEQQYF. For the CDR3, the DNA is TGTGCCATCAGTGAGTCGTTTGAGGAGCAGCAGTACTTC.

The chain links TRBV6-5 to TRBJ1-2; 9 bases fit TRBD1. The CDR3 extends over 14 amino acids. CDR1 is MNHEY, CDR2 SVGAGI, per germline. V shed 5 bases, J shed 5 bases, and the junction held 6 bases outside the gene matches. CDR3 protein: CASSPGQGKYGYTF. CDR3 DNA: TGTGCCAGCAGTCCTGGACAGGGGAAGTATGGCTACACCTTC.

The chain uses TRBV20-1 and TRBJ2-7; 7 bases match TRBD1. Per germline, CDR1 DFQATT and CDR2 SNEGSKA (reference sequence). There are 14 residues in the CDR3. After removal of 3 bases from V and 3 bases from J, the junction contained 8 bases not matched to a gene. CDR3 in amino acids: CSASTGVRHYEQYF. The DNA of the CDR3 is TGCAGTGCTAGTACAGGGGTCCGTCACTACGAGCAGTACTTC.

This clone was observed once. The chain recombines TRBV5-1 with TRBJ2-7, with D tentatively TRBD2 (5 bases). Trimming took off 2 bases at V and 1 base at J, with 10 bases between the two ends. This CDR3 spans 14 amino acids. Germline CDR1 SGHRS, CDR2 YFSETQ. The CDR3 is CASSFAGLSYEQYF. Written as DNA, the CDR3 is TGCGCCAGCAGCTTCGCGGGTCTTTCCTACGAGCAGTACTTC.